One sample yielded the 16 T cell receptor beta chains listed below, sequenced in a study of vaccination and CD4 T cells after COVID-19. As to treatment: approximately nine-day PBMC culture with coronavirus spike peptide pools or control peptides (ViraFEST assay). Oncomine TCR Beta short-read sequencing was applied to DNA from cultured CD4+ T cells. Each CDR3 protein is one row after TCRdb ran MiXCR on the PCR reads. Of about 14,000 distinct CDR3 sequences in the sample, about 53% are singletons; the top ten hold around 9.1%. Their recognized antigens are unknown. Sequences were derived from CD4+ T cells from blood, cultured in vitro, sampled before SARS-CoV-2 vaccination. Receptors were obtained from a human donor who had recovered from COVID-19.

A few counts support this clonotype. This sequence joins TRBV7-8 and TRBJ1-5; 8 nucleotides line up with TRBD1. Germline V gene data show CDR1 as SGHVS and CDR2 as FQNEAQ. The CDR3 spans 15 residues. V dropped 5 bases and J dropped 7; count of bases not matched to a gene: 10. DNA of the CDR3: TGTGCCAGCAGCCGATCGGGACAGGTATCCCAGCCCCAGCATTTT. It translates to CASSRSGQVSQPQHF.

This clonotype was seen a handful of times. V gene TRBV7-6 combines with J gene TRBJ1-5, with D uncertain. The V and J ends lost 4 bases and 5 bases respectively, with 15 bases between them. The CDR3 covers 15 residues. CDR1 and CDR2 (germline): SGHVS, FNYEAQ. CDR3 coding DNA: TGTGCCAGCAGCTCATCAATCCAAAGGGATCAGCCCCAGCATTTT. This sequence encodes CASSSSIQRDQPQHF.

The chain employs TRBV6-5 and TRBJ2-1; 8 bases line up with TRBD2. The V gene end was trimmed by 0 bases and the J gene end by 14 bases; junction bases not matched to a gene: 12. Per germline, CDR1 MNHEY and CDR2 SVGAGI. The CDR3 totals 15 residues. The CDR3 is CASSYSPASGTSKFF. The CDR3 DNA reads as TGTGCCAGCAGTTACTCTCCTGCGTCCGGGACTAGTAAGTTCTTC.

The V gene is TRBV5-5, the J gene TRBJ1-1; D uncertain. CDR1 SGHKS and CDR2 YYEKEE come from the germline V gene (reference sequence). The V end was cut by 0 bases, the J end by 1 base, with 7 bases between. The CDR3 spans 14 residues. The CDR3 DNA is TGTGCCAGCAGCTTGGCGGTACCGAACACTGAAGCTTTCTTT. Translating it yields CASSLAVPNTEAFF.

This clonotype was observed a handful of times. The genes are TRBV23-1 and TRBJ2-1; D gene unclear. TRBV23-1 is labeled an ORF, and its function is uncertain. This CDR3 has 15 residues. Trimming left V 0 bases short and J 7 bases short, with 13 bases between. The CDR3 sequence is CASSQSITVGNEQFF. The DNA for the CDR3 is TGCGCCAGCAGTCAATCGATCACAGTCGGAAATGAGCAGTTCTTC.

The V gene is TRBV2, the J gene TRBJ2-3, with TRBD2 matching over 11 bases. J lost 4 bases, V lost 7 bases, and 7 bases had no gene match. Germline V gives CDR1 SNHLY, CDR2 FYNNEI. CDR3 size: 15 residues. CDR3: CASKSTSGSPDTQYF. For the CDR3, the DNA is TGTGCCAGCAAGTCTACTAGCGGGAGCCCAGATACGCAGTATTTT.

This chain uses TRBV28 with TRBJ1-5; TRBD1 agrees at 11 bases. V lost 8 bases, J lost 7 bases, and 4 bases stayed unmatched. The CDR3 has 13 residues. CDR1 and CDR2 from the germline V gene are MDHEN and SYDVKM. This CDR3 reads CASWTGGGQPQHF. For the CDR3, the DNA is TGTGCCAGCTGGACAGGGGGCGGGCAGCCCCAGCATTTT.

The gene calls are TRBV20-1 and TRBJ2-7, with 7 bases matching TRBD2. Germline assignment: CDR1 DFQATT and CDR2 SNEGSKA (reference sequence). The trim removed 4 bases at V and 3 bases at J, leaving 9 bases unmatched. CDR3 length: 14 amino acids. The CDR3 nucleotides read TGCAGTGCTACAAGGACTAGGTCGGTCTACGAGCAGTACTTC. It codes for CSATRTRSVYEQYF.

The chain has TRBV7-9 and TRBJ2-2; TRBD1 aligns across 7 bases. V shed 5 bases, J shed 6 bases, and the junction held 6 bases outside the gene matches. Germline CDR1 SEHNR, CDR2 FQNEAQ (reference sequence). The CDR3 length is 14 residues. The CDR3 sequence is CASSAEGAAGELFF. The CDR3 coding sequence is TGTGCCAGCAGCGCCGAGGGGGCGGCCGGGGAGCTGTTTTTT.

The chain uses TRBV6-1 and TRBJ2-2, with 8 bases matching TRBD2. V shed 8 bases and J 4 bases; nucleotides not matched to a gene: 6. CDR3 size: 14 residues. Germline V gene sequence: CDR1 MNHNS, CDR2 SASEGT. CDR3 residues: CASFQREITGELFF. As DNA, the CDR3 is TGTGCCAGCTTCCAGCGGGAGATCACCGGGGAGCTGTTTTTT.

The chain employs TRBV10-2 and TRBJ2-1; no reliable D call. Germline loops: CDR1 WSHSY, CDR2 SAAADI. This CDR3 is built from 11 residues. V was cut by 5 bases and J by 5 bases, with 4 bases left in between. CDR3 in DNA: TGCGCCAGCAGTAAGGACAATGAGCAGTTCTTC. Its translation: CASSKDNEQFF.

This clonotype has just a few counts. The CDR3 region is CAWSAGQAGYGSPLHF. CDR3 bases: TGTGCCTGGAGTGCAGGACAGGCCGGTTATGGTTCACCCCTCCACTTT. This chain uses TRBV30 with TRBJ1-6; 7 bases are shared with TRBD1. V lost 1 base to trimming and J lost 9 bases; unmatched junction nucleotides: 12. CDR1 is GTSNPN, CDR2 SVGIG, per germline (reference sequence). This CDR3 region has 16 residues. Filled out from reference TRBV30 and TRBJ1-6, the complete variable domain reads SQTIHQWPATLVQPVGSPLSLECTVEGTSNPNLYWYRQAAGRGLQLLFYSVGIGQISSEVPQNLSASRPQDRQFILSSKKLLLSDSGFYLCAWSAGQAGYGSPLHFGNGTRLTVT.

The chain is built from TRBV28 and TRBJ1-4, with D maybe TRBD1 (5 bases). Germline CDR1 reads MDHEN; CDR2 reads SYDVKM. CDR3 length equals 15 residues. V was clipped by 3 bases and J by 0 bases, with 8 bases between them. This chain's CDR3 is CASSFAGATNEKLFF. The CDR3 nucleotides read TGTGCCAGCAGTTTTGCGGGGGCAACTAATGAAAAACTGTTTTTT.

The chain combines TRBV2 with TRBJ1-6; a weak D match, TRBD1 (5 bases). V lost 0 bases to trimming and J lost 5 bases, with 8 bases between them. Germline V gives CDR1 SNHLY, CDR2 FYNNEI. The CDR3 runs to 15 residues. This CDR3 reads CASSEAGPHNSPLHF. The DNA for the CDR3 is TGTGCCAGCAGTGAAGCGGGGCCGCATAATTCACCCCTCCACTTT.

CDR3 nucleotides: TGTGCCAGCAGTTACGGGGCTACTAGCGGGAGGGGGACAGATACGCAGTATTTT. Translating gives CASSYGATSGRGTDTQYF. The rearrangement joins TRBV6-5 to TRBJ2-3; 13 nucleotides line up with TRBD2. Trimming took 2 bases from V and 3 from J; bases not matched to a gene: 8. The CDR3 has 18 amino acids. CDR1 and CDR2 from the germline V gene are MNHEY and SVGAGI.

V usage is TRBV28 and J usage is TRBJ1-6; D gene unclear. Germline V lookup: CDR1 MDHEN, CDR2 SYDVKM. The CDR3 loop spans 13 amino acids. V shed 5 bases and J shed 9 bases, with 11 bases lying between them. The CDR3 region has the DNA TGTGCCAGCAGTCTACCGGGATTTTCACCCCTCCACTTT. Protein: CASSLPGFSPLHF. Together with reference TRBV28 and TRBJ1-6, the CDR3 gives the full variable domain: DVKVTQSSRYLVKRTGEKVFLECVQDMDHENMFWYRQDPGLGLRLIYFSYDVKMKEKGDIPEGYSVSREKKERFSLILESASTNQTSMYLCASSLPGFSPLHFGNGTRLTVT.